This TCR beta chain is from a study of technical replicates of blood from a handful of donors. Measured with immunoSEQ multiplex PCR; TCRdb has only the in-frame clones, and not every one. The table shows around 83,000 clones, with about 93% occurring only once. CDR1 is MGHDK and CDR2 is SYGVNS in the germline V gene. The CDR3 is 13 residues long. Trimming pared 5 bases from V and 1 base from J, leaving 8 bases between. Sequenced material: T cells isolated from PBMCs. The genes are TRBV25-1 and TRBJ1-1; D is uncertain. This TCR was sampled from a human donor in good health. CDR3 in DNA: TGTGCCAGCAGTCTTCCCGGGAACACTGAAGCTTTCTTT. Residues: CASSLPGNTEAFF.